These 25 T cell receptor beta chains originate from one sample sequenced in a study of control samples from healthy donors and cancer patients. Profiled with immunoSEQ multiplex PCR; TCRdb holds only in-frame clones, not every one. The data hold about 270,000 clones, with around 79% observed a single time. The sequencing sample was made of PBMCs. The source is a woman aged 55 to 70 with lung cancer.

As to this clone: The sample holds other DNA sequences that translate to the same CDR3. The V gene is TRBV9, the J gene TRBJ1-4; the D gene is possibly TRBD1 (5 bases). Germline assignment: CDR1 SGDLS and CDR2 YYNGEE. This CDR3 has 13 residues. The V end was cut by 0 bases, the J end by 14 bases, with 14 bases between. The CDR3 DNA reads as TGTGCCAGCAGCGTAGGGGCGGGGGAAGTTCTGTTTTTT. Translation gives CASSVGAGEVLFF.

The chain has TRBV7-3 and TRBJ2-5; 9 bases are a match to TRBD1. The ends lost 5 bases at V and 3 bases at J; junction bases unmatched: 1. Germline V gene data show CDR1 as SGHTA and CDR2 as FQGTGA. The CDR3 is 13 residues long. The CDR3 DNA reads TGTGCCAGCAGCCGACAGGGGGAAGAGACCCAGTACTTC. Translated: CASSRQGEETQYF.

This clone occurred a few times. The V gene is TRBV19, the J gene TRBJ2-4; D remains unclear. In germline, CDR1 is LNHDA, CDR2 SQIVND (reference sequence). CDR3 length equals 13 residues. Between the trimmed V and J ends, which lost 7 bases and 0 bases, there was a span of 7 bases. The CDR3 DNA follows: TGTGCCAGTACCCCCAGAGCCAAAAACATTCAGTACTTC. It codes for CASTPRAKNIQYF.

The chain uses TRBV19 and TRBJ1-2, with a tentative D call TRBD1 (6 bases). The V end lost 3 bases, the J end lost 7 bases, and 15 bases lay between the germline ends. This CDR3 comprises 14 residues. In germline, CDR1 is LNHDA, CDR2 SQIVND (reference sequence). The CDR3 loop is CASSINGRGGGYTF. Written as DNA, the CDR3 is TGTGCCAGTAGTATTAACGGCAGGGGAGGTGGCTACACCTTC.

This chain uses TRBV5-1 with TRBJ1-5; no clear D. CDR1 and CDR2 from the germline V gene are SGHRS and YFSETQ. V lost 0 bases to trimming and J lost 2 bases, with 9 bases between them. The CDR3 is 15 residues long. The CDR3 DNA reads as TGCGCCAGCAGCTTGGACCCCGGGCGCAATCAGCCCCAGCATTTT. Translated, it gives CASSLDPGRNQPQHF. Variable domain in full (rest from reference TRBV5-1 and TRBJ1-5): KAGVTQTPRYLIKTRGQQVTLSCSPISGHRSVSWYQQTPGQGLQFLFEYFSETQRNKGNFPGRFSGRQFSNSRSEMNVSTLELGDSALYLCASSLDPGRNQPQHFGDGTRLSIL.

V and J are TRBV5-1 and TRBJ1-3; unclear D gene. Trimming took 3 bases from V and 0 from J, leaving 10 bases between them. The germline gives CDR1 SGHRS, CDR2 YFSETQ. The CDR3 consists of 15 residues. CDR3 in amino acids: CASSSQGYSGNTIYF. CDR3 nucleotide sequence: TGCGCCAGCAGCTCCCAAGGGTACTCTGGAAACACCATATATTTT. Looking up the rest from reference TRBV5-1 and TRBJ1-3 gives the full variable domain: KAGVTQTPRYLIKTRGQQVTLSCSPISGHRSVSWYQQTPGQGLQFLFEYFSETQRNKGNFPGRFSGRQFSNSRSEMNVSTLELGDSALYLCASSSQGYSGNTIYFGEGSWLTVV.

The CDR3 protein is CASSFAQGANNQPQHF. Written as DNA, the CDR3 is TGTGCCAGCAGCTTCGCACAGGGGGCTAACAATCAGCCCCAGCATTTT. The V gene is TRBV6-2 or TRBV6-3, the J gene TRBJ1-5, with TRBD1 identical over 9 bases. The CDR3 consists of 16 residues. Germline assignment: CDR1 MNHEY and CDR2 SVGEGT. J gave up 3 bases and V 6 bases, and 9 bases lay outside the gene matches.

The DNA for the CDR3 is TGTGCCAGCAGTCCCTTGGAGGGAGGGAGTAATGAGCAGTTCTTC. This codes for CASSPLEGGSNEQFF. This chain links TRBV28 with TRBJ2-1; 7 bases agree with TRBD2. The CDR3 consists of 15 residues. After removal of 5 bases from V and 7 bases from J, the junction contained 11 bases not matched to a gene. From germline, CDR1 is MDHEN and CDR2 SYDVKM.

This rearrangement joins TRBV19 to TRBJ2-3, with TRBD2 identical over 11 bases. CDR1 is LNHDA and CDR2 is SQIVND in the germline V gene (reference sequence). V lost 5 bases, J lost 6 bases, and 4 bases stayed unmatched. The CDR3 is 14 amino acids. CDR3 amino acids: CASSLAGGPDTQYF. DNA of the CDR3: TGTGCCAGTAGTTTAGCGGGGGGGCCCGATACGCAGTATTTT.

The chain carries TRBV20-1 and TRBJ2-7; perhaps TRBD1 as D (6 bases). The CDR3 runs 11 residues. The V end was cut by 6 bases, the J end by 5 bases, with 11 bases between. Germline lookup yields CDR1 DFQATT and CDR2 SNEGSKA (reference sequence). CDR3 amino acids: CSAMNRDEQYF. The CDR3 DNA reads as TGCAGTGCAATGAACAGGGACGAGCAGTACTTC.

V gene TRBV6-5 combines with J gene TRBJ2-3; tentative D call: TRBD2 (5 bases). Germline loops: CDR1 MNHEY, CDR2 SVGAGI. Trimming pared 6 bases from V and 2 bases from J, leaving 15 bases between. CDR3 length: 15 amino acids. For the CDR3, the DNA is TGTGCCAGCAGGGGGATTAGCGACCCCACAGATACGCAGTATTTT. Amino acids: CASRGISDPTDTQYF.

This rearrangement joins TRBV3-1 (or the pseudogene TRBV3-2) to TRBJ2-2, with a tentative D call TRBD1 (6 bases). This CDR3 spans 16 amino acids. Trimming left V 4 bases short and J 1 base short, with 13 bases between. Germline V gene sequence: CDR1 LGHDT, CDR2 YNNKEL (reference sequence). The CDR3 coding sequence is TGTGCCAGCAGCCTAGGTGGGGGCCTGAACACCGGGGAGCTGTTTTTT. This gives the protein CASSLGGGLNTGELFF.

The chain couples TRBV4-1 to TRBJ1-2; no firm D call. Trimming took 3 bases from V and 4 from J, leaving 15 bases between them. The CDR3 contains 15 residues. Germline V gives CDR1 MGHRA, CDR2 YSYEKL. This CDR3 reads CASSHRGARAYGYTF. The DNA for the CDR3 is TGCGCCAGCAGCCATCGAGGAGCAAGGGCCTATGGCTACACCTTC.

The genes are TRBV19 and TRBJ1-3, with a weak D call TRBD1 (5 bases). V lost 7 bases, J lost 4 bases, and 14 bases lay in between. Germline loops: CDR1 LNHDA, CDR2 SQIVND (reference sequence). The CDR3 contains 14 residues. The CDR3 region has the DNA TGTGCCAGTACCTCGGGACTTTCCGGAAACACCATATATTTT. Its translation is CASTSGLSGNTIYF.

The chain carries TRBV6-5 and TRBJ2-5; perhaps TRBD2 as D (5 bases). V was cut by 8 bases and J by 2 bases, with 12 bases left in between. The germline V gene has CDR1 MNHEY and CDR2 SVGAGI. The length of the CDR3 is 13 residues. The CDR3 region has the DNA TGTGCCAGCCCAACTAGTTGGCAAGAGACCCAGTACTTC. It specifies CASPTSWQETQYF.

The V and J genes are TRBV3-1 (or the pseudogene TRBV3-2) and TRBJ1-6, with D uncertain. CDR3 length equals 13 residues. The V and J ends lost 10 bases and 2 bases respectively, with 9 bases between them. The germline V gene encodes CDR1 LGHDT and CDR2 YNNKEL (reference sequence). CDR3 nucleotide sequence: TGTGCCACATCCGCCGCCTATAATTCACCCCTCCACTTT. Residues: CATSAAYNSPLHF.

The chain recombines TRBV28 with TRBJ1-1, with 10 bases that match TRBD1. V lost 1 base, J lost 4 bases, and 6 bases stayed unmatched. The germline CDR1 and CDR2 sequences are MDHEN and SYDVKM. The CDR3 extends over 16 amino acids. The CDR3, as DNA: TGTGCCAGCAGTTTATTGACAGGGGGCGGCTTCACTGAAGCTTTCTTT. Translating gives CASSLLTGGGFTEAFF.

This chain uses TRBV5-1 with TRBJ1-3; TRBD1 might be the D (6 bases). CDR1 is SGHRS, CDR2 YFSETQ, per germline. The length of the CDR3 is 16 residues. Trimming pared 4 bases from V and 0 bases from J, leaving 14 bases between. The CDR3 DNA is TGCGCCAGCAGCCGAGGTGACAGGAGCTCTGGAAACACCATATATTTT. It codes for CASSRGDRSSGNTIYF.

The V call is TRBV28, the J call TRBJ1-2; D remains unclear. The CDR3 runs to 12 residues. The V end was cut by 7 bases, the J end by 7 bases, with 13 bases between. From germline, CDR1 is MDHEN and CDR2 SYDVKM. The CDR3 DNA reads TGTGCCAGCACCGACTTCGTGAGTGGCTACACCTTC. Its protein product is CASTDFVSGYTF.

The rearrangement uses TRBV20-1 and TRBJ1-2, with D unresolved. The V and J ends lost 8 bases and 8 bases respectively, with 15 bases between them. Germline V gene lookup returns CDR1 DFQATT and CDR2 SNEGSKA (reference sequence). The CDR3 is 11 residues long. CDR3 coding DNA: TGCAGTACTGACACCGGGTCGGGCTACACCTTC. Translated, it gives CSTDTGSGYTF.

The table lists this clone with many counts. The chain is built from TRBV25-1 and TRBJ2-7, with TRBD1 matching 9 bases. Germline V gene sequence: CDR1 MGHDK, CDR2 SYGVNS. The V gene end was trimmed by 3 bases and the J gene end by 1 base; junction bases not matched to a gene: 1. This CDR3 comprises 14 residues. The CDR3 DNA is TGTGCCAGCAGTGAGGACAGGGGTTCCTACGAGCAGTACTTC. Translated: CASSEDRGSYEQYF.

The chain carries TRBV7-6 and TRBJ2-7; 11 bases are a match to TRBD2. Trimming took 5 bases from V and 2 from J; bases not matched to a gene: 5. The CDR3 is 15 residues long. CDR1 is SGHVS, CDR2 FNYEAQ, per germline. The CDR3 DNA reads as TGTGCCAGCAGCCTCTCTAGCGGGGGGACCTACGAGCAGTACTTC. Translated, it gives CASSLSSGGTYEQYF.

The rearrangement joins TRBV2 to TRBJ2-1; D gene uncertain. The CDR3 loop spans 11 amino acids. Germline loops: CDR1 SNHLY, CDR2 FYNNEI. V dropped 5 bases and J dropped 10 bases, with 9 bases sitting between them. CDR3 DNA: TGTGCCAGCAGTTACCAGACCGAGCAGTTCTTC. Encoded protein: CASSYQTEQFF. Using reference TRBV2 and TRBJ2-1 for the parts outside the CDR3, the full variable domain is EPEVTQTPSHQVTQMGQEVILRCVPISNHLYFYWYRQILGQKVEFLVSFYNNEISEKSEIFDDQFSVERPDGSNFTLKIRSTKLEDSAMYFCASSYQTEQFFGPGTRLTVL.

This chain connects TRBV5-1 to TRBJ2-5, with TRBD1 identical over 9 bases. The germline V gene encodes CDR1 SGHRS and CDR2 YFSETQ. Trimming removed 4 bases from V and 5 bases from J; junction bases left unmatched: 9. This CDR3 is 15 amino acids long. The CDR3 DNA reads TGCGCCAGCAGCGACCTACAGGGGGCTTTTGAGACCCAGTACTTC. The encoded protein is CASSDLQGAFETQYF.

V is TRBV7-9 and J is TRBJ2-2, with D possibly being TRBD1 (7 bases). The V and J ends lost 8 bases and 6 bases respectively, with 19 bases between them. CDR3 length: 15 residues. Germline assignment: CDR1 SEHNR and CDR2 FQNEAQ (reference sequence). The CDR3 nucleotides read TGTGCCAGCGCTACTCAGGGGGGAGTTTCCGGGGAGCTGTTTTTT. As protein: CASATQGGVSGELFF.